Presented here are 21 T cell receptor beta chains from one specimen sequenced in a study of blood T cell repertoires in COVID-19. Generated by immunoSEQ multiplex PCR, the TCRdb table keeps only in-frame clones and is missing some. The sample yields 75,000 to 100,000 clones, roughly 79% seen once. The specimen was peripheral blood. Receptor source: a woman of 80 years or more with acute or convalescent COVID-19.

This clone has a handful of counts. In DNA form, the CDR3 reads TGTGCCATCAGCCAACCGGGACAGGGTGACTATGGCTACACCTTC. It yields the protein CAISQPGQGDYGYTF. The J gene is TRBJ1-2, the V gene TRBV10-3; 9 bases fit TRBD1. The CDR3 is made up of 15 amino acids. V shed 6 bases, J shed 3 bases, and the junction held 8 bases outside the gene matches. Germline V gene sequence: CDR1 ENHRY, CDR2 SYGVKD.

As for this clone: Other DNA sequences in this sample translate to the same CDR3. In DNA, the CDR3 is TGTGCCAGCTCACCAGGGACAGGGGTTGCAGATACGCAGTATTTT. Amino acids: CASSPGTGVADTQYF. The V and J genes are TRBV18 and TRBJ2-3, with 10 bases aligning to TRBD1. CDR1 is KGHSH, CDR2 LQKENI, per germline. V shed 2 bases, J shed 4 bases, and the junction held 3 bases outside the gene matches. This CDR3 spans 15 amino acids.

This sequence joins TRBV18 and TRBJ1-1, with unresolved D. V lost 6 bases and J lost 5, with 10 bases in between. In germline, CDR1 is KGHSH, CDR2 LQKENI. The CDR3 covers 12 residues. CDR3 DNA sequence: TGTGCCAGCTCCCGTATCGGGACTGAAGCTTTCTTT. It codes for CASSRIGTEAFF.

The chain couples TRBV9 to TRBJ1-5, with D unclear. Germline loops: CDR1 SGDLS, CDR2 YYNGEE. Between the trimmed V and J ends, which lost 2 bases and 0 bases, there was a span of 9 bases. The CDR3 runs to 15 residues. The CDR3 DNA follows: TGTGCCAGCAGCGTTGCGGGGTATAGCAATCAGCCCCAGCATTTT. Translated: CASSVAGYSNQPQHF.

V is TRBV4-1 and J is TRBJ1-2; TRBD1 matches 10 bases. In germline, CDR1 is MGHRA, CDR2 YSYEKL. V shed 4 bases, J shed 5 bases, and the junction held 4 bases outside the gene matches. This CDR3 contains 14 residues. CDR3: CASSPGQGRYGYTF. The CDR3 DNA follows: TGCGCCAGCAGCCCGGGACAGGGGAGGTATGGCTACACCTTC.

The chain uses TRBV6-6 and TRBJ1-2, with 8 positions matching TRBD1. This CDR3 comprises 12 residues. The V gene end was trimmed by 5 bases and the J gene end by 7 bases; junction bases not matched to a gene: 3. The germline CDR1 and CDR2 sequences are MNHNY and SVGAGI (reference sequence). CDR3 nucleotides: TGTGCCAGCAGTGCGGACAGGGCTGGCTACACCTTC. Encoded protein: CASSADRAGYTF.

This clone came up a few times. The same CDR3 can be traced to other DNA sequences in this sample. V gene TRBV18 combines with J gene TRBJ2-7; possible D gene TRBD1, 6 bases. This CDR3 is built from 14 residues. The V and J ends lost 3 bases and 0 bases respectively, with 9 bases between them. The V gene's germline CDR1 is KGHSH and CDR2 LQKENI. The CDR3: CASSPGQSSYEQYF. The CDR3 coding sequence is TGTGCCAGCTCACCCGGACAGAGCTCCTACGAGCAGTACTTC.

This clone was observed a few times. This specimen includes other DNA sequences encoding the same CDR3. The chain couples TRBV6-5 to TRBJ2-3; D might be TRBD1 (5 bases). This CDR3 contains 15 residues. Trimming cost V 6 bases and J 2 bases, with 15 bases left between them. CDR1 and CDR2 (germline): MNHEY, SVGAGI. DNA for the CDR3: TGTGCCAGCAGCCGACAGAAGACGGACACAGATACGCAGTATTTT. This encodes CASSRQKTDTDTQYF.

J is TRBJ2-3 and V is TRBV3-1 (or the pseudogene TRBV3-2), with 8 bases matching TRBD2. Per germline, CDR1 LGHDT and CDR2 YNNKEL (reference sequence). The CDR3 runs 16 residues. V shed 1 base and J 3 bases; nucleotides not matched to a gene: 6. CDR3 region: CASSQGIRGGTDTQYF. CDR3 nucleotide sequence: TGTGCCAGCAGCCAAGGAATCCGGGGGGGGACAGATACGCAGTATTTT.

CDR3 in DNA: TGTGCCAGCAGCTTGAACGGAGGCAATCAGCCCCAGCATTTT. As protein: CASSLNGGNQPQHF. The genes are TRBV7-2 and TRBJ1-5; D uncertain. Germline CDR1 is SGHTA and CDR2 is FQGNSA. This CDR3 is built from 14 residues. The V gene lost 3 bases and the J gene lost 2 bases, with 8 bases spanning the gap.

The sample holds a few counts of this clone. The chain couples TRBV5-3 to TRBJ1-2, with TRBD1 matching over 9 bases. TRBV5-3 is assigned to the ORF class and has an uncertain function. The CDR3 runs 15 residues. The V and J ends lost 2 bases and 4 bases, in that order; junction bases with no gene match: 6. The CDR3 sequence: CARSFSGTGSYGYTF. The CDR3 DNA sequence: TGTGCCAGAAGCTTCTCCGGGACAGGGTCCTATGGCTACACCTTC.

The V gene is TRBV2, the J gene TRBJ2-2; D is ambiguous. The CDR3 sequence is 15 residues long. CDR1 is SNHLY, CDR2 FYNNEI, per germline. V gave up 6 bases and J gave up 4 bases, with 15 bases separating them. For the CDR3, the DNA is TGTGCCAGCAGCGCCGGTACTATGATCACCGGGGAGCTGTTTTTT. Translation gives CASSAGTMITGELFF.

The gene calls are TRBV5-1 and TRBJ1-4; unclear D gene. The CDR3 totals 14 residues. CDR1 SGHRS and CDR2 YFSETQ come from the germline V gene. Trimming took 0 bases from V and 4 from J, leaving 7 bases between them. As DNA, the CDR3 is TGCGCCAGCAGCTTGGGCGGGGATAATGAAAAACTGTTTTTT. This codes for CASSLGGDNEKLFF.

This chain links TRBV5-1 with TRBJ2-3, with 8 bases identical to TRBD2. This CDR3 region has 17 residues. Germline loops: CDR1 SGHRS, CDR2 YFSETQ. The V gene end was trimmed by 4 bases and the J gene end by 3 bases; junction bases not matched to a gene: 13. The CDR3 DNA follows: TGCGCCAGCAGCCCGGGACGCGGGGTAGCGGGAACAGATACGCAGTATTTT. This gives the protein CASSPGRGVAGTDTQYF. The whole variable domain, filled in from reference TRBV5-1 and TRBJ2-3, reads KAGVTQTPRYLIKTRGQQVTLSCSPISGHRSVSWYQQTPGQGLQFLFEYFSETQRNKGNFPGRFSGRQFSNSRSEMNVSTLELGDSALYLCASSPGRGVAGTDTQYFGPGTRLTVL.

The V and J genes are TRBV3-1 (or the pseudogene TRBV3-2) and TRBJ2-5, with 10 bases that match TRBD2. This CDR3 region has 14 residues. V gave up 5 bases and J gave up 3 bases; unmatched junction bases: 3. Per the germline V gene, CDR1 is LGHDT and CDR2 is YNNKEL (reference sequence). DNA of the CDR3: TGTGCCAGCAGCGTAGCGGGAGGAGAAGAGACCCAGTACTTC. Translation gives CASSVAGGEETQYF.

The CDR3 loop reads CASSLEPSGGRETQYF. The CDR3, as DNA: TGTGCCAGCAGCTTAGAACCTAGCGGGGGGCGGGAGACCCAGTACTTC. This chain connects TRBV7-2 to TRBJ2-5, with TRBD2 identical over 11 bases. CDR3 length: 16 residues. Germline V gene lookup returns CDR1 SGHTA and CDR2 FQGNSA. J lost 5 bases, V lost 1 base, and 6 bases had no gene match.

This chain joins TRBV30 and TRBJ1-6; no firm D call. The CDR3 extends over 12 amino acids. Looked up from germline, CDR1 is GTSNPN and CDR2 is SVGIG (reference sequence). V was pared by 2 bases and J by 7 bases, with 6 bases between. For the CDR3, the DNA is TGTGCCTGGAGTATCCCAAATTCACCCCTCCACTTT. This translates into CAWSIPNSPLHF.

The chain carries TRBV12-3 or TRBV12-4 and TRBJ2-7; no definite D call. The CDR3 consists of 12 residues. V was shortened by 6 bases and J by 2 bases, with 8 bases between the two germline ends. CDR3: CASSTLTYEQYF. As DNA, the CDR3 is TGTGCCAGCAGCACTTTGACCTACGAGCAGTACTTC.

This chain links TRBV19 with TRBJ2-3; 7 bases are a match to TRBD2. Unmatched junction bases numbered 8, after V lost 3 bases and J lost 5 bases. Germline V gives CDR1 LNHDA, CDR2 SQIVND (reference sequence). The CDR3 spans 15 residues. CDR3 amino acids: CASSMPGGVGDTQYF. The CDR3 nucleotides are TGTGCCAGTAGTATGCCGGGGGGAGTGGGAGATACGCAGTATTTT.

This clone was seen more than once but under ten times. The chain uses TRBV7-9 and TRBJ1-2, with D tentatively TRBD1 (5 bases). Trimming removed 5 bases from V and 3 bases from J, with 10 bases in between. The CDR3 runs to 13 residues. Per germline, CDR1 SEHNR and CDR2 FQNEAQ (reference sequence). CDR3 protein: CASSPDRDYGYTF. The CDR3 DNA sequence: TGTGCCAGCAGCCCTGACAGAGACTATGGCTACACCTTC.

This rearrangement joins TRBV12-5 to TRBJ1-4; D is possibly TRBD1 (6 bases). This CDR3 has 14 amino acids. Germline-derived CDR1 and CDR2 are LGHNT and FRNRAP. Between the trimmed V and J ends, which lost 3 bases and 3 bases, there was a span of 8 bases. The CDR3 DNA reads as TGTGCTAGTGGTTTAGGGGGACCTAATGAAAAACTGTTTTTT. Translating gives CASGLGGPNEKLFF.